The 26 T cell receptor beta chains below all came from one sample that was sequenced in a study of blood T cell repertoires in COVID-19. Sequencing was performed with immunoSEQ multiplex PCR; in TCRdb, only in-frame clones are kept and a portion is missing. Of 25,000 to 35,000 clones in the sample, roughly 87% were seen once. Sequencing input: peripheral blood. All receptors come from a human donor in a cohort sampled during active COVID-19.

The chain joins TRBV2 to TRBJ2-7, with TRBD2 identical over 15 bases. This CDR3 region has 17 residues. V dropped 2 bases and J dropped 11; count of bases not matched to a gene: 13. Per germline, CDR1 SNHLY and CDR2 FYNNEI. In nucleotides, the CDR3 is TGTGCCAGCAGTGAATCCCCCCGGACTAGCGGGAGGGTGGGGGAGTACTTC. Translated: CASSESPRTSGRVGEYF.

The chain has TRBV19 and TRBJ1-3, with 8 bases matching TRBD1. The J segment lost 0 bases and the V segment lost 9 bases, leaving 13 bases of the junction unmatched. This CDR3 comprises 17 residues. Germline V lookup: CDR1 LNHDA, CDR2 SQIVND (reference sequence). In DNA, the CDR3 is TGTGCCAGCAGATTTACCAGGGGGCCAAACTCTGGAAACACCATATATTTT. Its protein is CASRFTRGPNSGNTIYF. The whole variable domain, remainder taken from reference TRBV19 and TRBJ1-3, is DGGITQSPKYLFRKEGQNVTLSCEQNLNHDAMYWYRQDPGQGLRLIYYSQIVNDFQKGDIAEGYSVSREKKESFPLTVTSAQKNPTAFYLCASRFTRGPNSGNTIYFGEGSWLTVV.

The CDR3, as DNA: TGTGCCTGGAATCAAGGTAGCGGAAGTTTAGATACGCAGTATTTT. It encodes CAWNQGSGSLDTQYF. The gene calls are TRBV30 and TRBJ2-3; D possibly corresponds to TRBD2 (6 bases). The CDR3 consists of 15 residues. Germline-derived CDR1 and CDR2 are GTSNPN and SVGIG (reference sequence). V gave up 4 bases and J gave up 5 bases, with 19 bases separating them.

The CDR3 nucleotides read TGTGCCAGCAGTTTGGGGGGACGTGAAAAACTGTTTTTT. Its translation is CASSLGGREKLFF. V usage is TRBV2 and J usage is TRBJ1-4, with D possibly matching TRBD1 (5 bases). Germline V gene sequence: CDR1 SNHLY, CDR2 FYNNEI. CDR3 length: 13 residues. The germline V and J ends were trimmed by 5 bases and 7 bases, with 11 bases remaining between them.

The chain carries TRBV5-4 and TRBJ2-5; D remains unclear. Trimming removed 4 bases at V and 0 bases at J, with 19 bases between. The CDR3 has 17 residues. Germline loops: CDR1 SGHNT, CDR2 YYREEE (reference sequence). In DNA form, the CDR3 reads TGTGCCAGCAGCCCCGAGCCCACCCGGCGGAACCAAGAGACCCAGTACTTC. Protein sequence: CASSPEPTRRNQETQYF.

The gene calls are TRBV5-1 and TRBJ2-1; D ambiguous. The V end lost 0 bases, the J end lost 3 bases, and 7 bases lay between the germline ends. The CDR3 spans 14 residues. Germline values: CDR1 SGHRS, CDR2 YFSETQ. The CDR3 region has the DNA TGCGCCAGCAGCTTGGACGGTAACTACAATGAGCAGTTCTTC. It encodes CASSLDGNYNEQFF.

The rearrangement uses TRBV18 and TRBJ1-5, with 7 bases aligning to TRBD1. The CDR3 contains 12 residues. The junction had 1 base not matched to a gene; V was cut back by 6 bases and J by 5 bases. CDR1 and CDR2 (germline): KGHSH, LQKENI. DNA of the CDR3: TGTGCCAGCTCCCAGGGGGATCAGCCCCAGCATTTT. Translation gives CASSQGDQPQHF.

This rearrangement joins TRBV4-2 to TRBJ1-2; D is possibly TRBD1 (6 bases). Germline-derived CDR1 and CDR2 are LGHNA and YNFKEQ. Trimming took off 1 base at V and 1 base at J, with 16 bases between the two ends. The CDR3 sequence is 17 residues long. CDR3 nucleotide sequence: TGTGCCAGCAGCCAAGCGCTACAGGGCCTATATAACTATGGCTACACCTTC. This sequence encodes CASSQALQGLYNYGYTF.

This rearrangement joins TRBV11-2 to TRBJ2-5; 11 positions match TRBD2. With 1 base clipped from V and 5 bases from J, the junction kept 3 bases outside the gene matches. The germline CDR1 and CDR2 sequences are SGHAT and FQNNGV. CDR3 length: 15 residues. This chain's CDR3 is CASSLASGGTETQYF. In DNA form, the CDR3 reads TGTGCCAGCAGCTTAGCTAGCGGGGGGACTGAGACCCAGTACTTC.

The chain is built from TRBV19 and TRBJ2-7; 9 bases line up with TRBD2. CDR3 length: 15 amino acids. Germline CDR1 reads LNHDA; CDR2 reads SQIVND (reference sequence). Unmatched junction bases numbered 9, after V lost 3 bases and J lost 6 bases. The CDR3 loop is CASSIKRGAFVEQYF. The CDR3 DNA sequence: TGTGCCAGTAGTATCAAGCGGGGGGCGTTTGTCGAGCAGTACTTC.

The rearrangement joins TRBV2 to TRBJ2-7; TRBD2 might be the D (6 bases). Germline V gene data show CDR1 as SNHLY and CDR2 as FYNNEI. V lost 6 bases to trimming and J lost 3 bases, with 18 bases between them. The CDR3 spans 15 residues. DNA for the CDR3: TGTGCCAGCAGCGCGGATGGCGGGGTACTCTACGAGCAGTACTTC. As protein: CASSADGGVLYEQYF.

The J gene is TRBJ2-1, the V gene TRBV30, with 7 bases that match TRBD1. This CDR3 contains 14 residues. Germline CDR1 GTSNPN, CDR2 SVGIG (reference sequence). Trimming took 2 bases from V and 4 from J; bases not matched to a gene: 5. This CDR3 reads CAWSSTGAYNEQFF. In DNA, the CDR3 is TGTGCCTGGAGTTCAACAGGGGCTTACAATGAGCAGTTCTTC.

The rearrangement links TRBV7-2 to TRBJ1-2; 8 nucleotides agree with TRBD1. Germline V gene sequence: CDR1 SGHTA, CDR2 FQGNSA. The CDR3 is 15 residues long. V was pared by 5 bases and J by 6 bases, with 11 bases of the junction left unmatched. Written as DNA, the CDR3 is TGTGCCAGCAGCCCTCGCGCAGGGGGCAATAATGGCTACACCTTC. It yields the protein CASSPRAGGNNGYTF.

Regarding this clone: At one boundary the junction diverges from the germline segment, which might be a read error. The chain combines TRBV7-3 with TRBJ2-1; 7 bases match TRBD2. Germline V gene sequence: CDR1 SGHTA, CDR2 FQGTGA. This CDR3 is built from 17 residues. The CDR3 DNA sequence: TGTGCCAGCAGCGTAACCGGGACTACATTCTCCTACAATGAGCAGTTCTTC. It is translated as CASSVTGTTFSYNEQFF.

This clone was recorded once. The CDR3 DNA reads TGTGCCAGCAGCGTAGCGGGGGGGTACTTCAATGAGCAGTTCTTC. It specifies CASSVAGGYFNEQFF. J is TRBJ2-1 and V is TRBV9; 8 bases map to TRBD2. This CDR3 contains 15 residues. Per germline, CDR1 SGDLS and CDR2 YYNGEE. J gave up 6 bases and V 0 bases, and 5 bases lay outside the gene matches.

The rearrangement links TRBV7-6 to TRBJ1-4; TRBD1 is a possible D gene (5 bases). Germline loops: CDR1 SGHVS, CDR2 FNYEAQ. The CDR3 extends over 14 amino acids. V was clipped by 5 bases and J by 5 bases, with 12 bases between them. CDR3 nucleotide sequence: TGTGCCAGCAGCCCCCTCGACAGAAATGAAAAACTGTTTTTT. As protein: CASSPLDRNEKLFF.

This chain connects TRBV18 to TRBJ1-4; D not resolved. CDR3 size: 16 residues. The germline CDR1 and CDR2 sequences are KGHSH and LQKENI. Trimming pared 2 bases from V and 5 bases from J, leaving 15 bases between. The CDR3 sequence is CASSPSAGGSNEKLFF. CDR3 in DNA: TGTGCCAGCTCACCATCGGCCGGCGGATCAAATGAAAAACTGTTTTTT.

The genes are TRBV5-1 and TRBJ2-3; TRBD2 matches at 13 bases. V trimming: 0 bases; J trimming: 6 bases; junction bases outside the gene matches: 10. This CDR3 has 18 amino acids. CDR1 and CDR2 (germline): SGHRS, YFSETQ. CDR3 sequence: CASSLGTLAGGFMDTQYF. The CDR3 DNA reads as TGCGCCAGCAGCTTGGGCACACTAGCGGGGGGGTTCATGGATACGCAGTATTTT. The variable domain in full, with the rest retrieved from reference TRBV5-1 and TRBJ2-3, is KAGVTQTPRYLIKTRGQQVTLSCSPISGHRSVSWYQQTPGQGLQFLFEYFSETQRNKGNFPGRFSGRQFSNSRSEMNVSTLELGDSALYLCASSLGTLAGGFMDTQYFGPGTRLTVL.

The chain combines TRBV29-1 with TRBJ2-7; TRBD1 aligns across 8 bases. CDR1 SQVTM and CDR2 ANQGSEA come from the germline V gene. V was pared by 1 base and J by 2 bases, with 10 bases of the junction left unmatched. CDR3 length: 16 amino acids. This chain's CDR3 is CSVEGGGQESPYEQYF. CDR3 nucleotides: TGCAGCGTTGAAGGTGGGGGACAGGAAAGCCCCTACGAGCAGTACTTC.

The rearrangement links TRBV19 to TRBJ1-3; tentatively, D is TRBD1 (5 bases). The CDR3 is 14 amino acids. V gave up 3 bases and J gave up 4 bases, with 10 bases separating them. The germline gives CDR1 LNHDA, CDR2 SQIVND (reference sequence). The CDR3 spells CASSISSGGNTIYF. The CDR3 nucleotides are TGTGCCAGTAGTATCTCCTCAGGGGGAAACACCATATATTTT. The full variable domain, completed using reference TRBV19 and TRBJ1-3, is DGGITQSPKYLFRKEGQNVTLSCEQNLNHDAMYWYRQDPGQGLRLIYYSQIVNDFQKGDIAEGYSVSREKKESFPLTVTSAQKNPTAFYLCASSISSGGNTIYFGEGSWLTVV.

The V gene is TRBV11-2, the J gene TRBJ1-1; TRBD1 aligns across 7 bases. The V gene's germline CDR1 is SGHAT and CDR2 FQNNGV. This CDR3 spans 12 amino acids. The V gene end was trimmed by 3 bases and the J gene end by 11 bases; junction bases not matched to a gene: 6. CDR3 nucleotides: TGTGCCAGCAGCTTTGAAGACAGGGTTGCTTTCTTT. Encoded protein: CASSFEDRVAFF.

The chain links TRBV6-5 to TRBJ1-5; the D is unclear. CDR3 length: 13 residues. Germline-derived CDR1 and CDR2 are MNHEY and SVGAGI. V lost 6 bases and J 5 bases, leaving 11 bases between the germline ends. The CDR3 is CASSRTLDQPQHF. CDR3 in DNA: TGTGCCAGCAGCCGGACTTTGGATCAGCCCCAGCATTTT.

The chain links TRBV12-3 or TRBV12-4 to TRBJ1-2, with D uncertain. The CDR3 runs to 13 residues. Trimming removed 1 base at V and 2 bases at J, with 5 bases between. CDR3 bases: TGTGCCAGCAGTTTAGACAGAAACTATGGCTACACCTTC. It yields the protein CASSLDRNYGYTF.

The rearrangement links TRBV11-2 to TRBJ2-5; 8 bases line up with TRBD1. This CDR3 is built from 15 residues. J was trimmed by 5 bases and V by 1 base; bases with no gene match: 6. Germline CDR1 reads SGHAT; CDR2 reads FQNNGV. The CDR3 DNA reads TGTGCCAGCAGCTTAGGGACAGGGATTCGGGAGACCCAGTACTTC. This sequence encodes CASSLGTGIRETQYF.

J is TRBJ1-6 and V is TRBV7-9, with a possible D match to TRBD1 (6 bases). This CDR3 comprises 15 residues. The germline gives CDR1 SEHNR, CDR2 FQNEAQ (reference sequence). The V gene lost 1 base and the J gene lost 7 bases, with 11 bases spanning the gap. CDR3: CASSLDRQGNSPLHF. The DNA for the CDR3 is TGTGCCAGCAGCTTAGATAGGCAGGGGAATTCACCCCTCCACTTT.

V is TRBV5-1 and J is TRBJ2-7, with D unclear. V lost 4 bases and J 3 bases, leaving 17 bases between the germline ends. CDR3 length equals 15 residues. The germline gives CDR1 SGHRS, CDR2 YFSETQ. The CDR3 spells CASSPEAVLNYEQYF. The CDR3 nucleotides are TGCGCCAGCAGCCCCGAGGCCGTCTTAAACTACGAGCAGTACTTC. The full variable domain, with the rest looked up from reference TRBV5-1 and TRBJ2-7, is KAGVTQTPRYLIKTRGQQVTLSCSPISGHRSVSWYQQTPGQGLQFLFEYFSETQRNKGNFPGRFSGRQFSNSRSEMNVSTLELGDSALYLCASSPEAVLNYEQYFGPGTRLTVT.